Listed below are T cell receptor beta chains from one sample, sequenced in a study of control samples from healthy donors and cancer patients. The assay was immunoSEQ multiplex PCR, and TCRdb's table has in-frame clones only and misses some. The sample includes 200,000 or so clones, around 94% seen only once; the top ten take around 1.5%. The sample comprised blood. Every receptor here comes from a man aged 45 to 65 in good health. CDR3s include the opening cysteine and the closing phenylalanine or tryptophan. The D gene is left open where the match is weak. Only some rows state a clone size, as once, few, many or a class for expanded clones.

j_gene | len | d_gene | v_gene | abundance | CDR3nt | CDR3aa
TRBJ1-1 | 13 | NA | TRBV2 | NA | TGTGCCAGCAGTATCAGGGAAGGCACTGAAGCTTTCTTT | CASSIREGTEAFF
TRBJ1-1 | 14 | TRBD1 | TRBV10-2 | few | TGCGCCAGCAGGACCTTATCACAGGGGACTGAAGCTTTCTTT | CASRTLSQGTEAFF
TRBJ2-4 | 14 | NA | TRBV13 | NA | TGTGCCAGCAGCGAAACAGGGTTTGGAAACATTCAGTACTTC | CASSETGFGNIQYF
TRBJ1-1 | 11 | NA | TRBV7-2 | once | TGTGCCAGCAGCTTAACTTTTGAAGCTTTCTTT | CASSLTFEAFF
TRBJ2-2 | 14 | NA | TRBV7-9 | NA | TGTGCCAGCAGTAACAGGGCGATGGCCGGGGAGCTGTTTTTT | CASSNRAMAGELFF
TRBJ2-3 | 17 | TRBD1 | TRBV5-1 | NA | TGCGCCAGCAGCTTAGAACCGACAGGGGGCAAATCGGATACGCAGTATTTT | CASSLEPTGGKSDTQYF
TRBJ2-1 | 15 | TRBD2 | TRBV6-5 | once | TGTGCCAGCAGGGTTAGCGGGGGGGCCGGAAATGAGCAGTTCTTC | CASRVSGGAGNEQFF
TRBJ2-3 | 15 | TRBD2 | TRBV5-1 | NA | TGCGCCAGCAGCTCCCAGCGGGGGCCCTGGGATACGCAGTATTTT | CASSSQRGPWDTQYF
TRBJ1-1 | 16 | TRBD1 | TRBV28 | NA | TGTGCCAGCAGTCCGGGGGACAGGCAAGATTCGCACCAAGCTTTCTTT | CASSPGDRQDSHQAFF
TRBJ1-2 | 14 | NA | TRBV5-1 | NA | TGCGCCAGCAGCTTGTTGCCAGTCGGCTATGGCTACACCTTC | CASSLLPVGYGYTF
TRBJ2-7 | 14 | NA | TRBV7-2 | NA | TGTGCCAACCCACAGACTTCCTGCCACCACGAGCAGTACTTC | CANPQTSCHHEQYF
TRBJ2-3 | 14 | NA | TRBV3-1/TRBV3-2 | NA | TGTGCCAGCAGCCGGGCGGGGCCCCCAGATACGCAGTATTTT | CASSRAGPPDTQYF
TRBJ1-1 | 13 | NA | TRBV6-5 | NA | TGTGCCAGCAGTTTGACTACGAACACTGAAGCTTTCTTT | CASSLTTNTEAFF
TRBJ1-2 | 16 | NA | TRBV4-1 | once | TGCGCCAGCAGCCACGCTCCGAGGGGGGCTGGCTATGGCTACACCTTC | CASSHAPRGAGYGYTF
TRBJ1-1 | 15 | TRBD1 | TRBV5-4 | once | TGTGCCAGCAGCTTCTCAGGGGGTGTCGACACTGAAGCTTTCTTT | CASSFSGGVDTEAFF
TRBJ2-3 | 16 | NA | TRBV5-5 | NA | TGTGCCAGCAGCCTGGACCTACCCTCGGGCACAGATACGCAGTATTTT | CASSLDLPSGTDTQYF
TRBJ2-3 | 12 | NA | TRBV28 | NA | TGTGCCAGCAGTCTACAGGGCGATACGCAGTATTTT | CASSLQGDTQYF
TRBJ1-6 | 17 | NA | TRBV27 | NA | TGTGCCAGCAGTGAAGACATCTCGAGCTCCTATAATTCACCCCTCCACTTT | CASSEDISSSYNSPLHF
TRBJ1-2 | 14 | TRBD1 | TRBV6-6 | NA | TGTGCCAGCGCCTCCGGGACAGGGCATTATGGCTACACCTTC | CASASGTGHYGYTF